The present T cell receptor (beta chain) was sequenced within a study of T cell responses to AZD1222 COVID-19 vaccine. Study in general: Whether given at about 4 or about 12 weeks, second doses were pooled.

The protocol was immunoSEQ multiplex PCR, while the TCRdb copy is restricted to in-frame clones and leaves out a portion. The repertoire holds around 96,000 clones, roughly 90% seen once, with approximately 2.8% in the top ten. This CDR3 spans 12 amino acids. V was trimmed by 4 bases and J by 8 bases, leaving 9 bases between them. The study's findings and limits: A mostly white British donor set with more females was recruited, and clonal diversity was possibly underestimated. As reported, nearly half of all spike-specific TCRs target variant regions that are unmutated. It was only a handful of AZD1222 recipients who were seropositive at baseline.

As concerns this clone: Its antigen is as yet unknown.

The starting material was peripheral blood, obtained on day 0 of AZD1222 vaccination. The chain has TRBV12-3 or TRBV12-4 and TRBJ1-5, with D unresolved. The receptor was isolated from an adult in good health. The CDR3 loop is CASSSQKEPQHF. CDR3 DNA sequence: TGTGCCAGCAGTTCCCAGAAGGAGCCCCAGCATTTT.